The 6 T cell receptor beta chains reported below all come from one sample, sequenced in a study of response to subunit inactivated influenza vaccine. TCRdb used MiXCR to reprocess the RT-PCR reads, holding one entry per CDR3 protein. Among 290,000 or so distinct CDR3 sequences listed, approximately 21% were seen once. The sample here was PBMCs from blood, taken about 20 months after vaccination. These receptors all come from a man aged 50 to 69 who received an inactivated influenza vaccine.

The table lists this clonotype with a few counts. This rearrangement joins TRBV5-1 to TRBJ2-4; no definite D call. This CDR3 is 15 amino acids long. Germline CDR1 reads SGHRS; CDR2 reads YFSETQ. The ends were cut back, 4 bases at V and 7 bases at J, with 18 bases in the middle. CDR3 sequence: CASSHAPGVENIQYF. CDR3 bases: TGCGCCAGCAGCCACGCGCCAGGAGTCGAGAACATTCAGTACTTC.

The chain carries TRBV2 and TRBJ2-5; the D gene is possibly TRBD2 (5 bases). The germline V gene encodes CDR1 SNHLY and CDR2 FYNNEI. Trimming took off 2 bases at V and 2 bases at J, with 15 bases between the two ends. The CDR3 is 16 amino acids. CDR3 region: CASSEKIGLLQETQYF. CDR3 in DNA: TGTGCCAGCAGTGAAAAGATCGGACTGTTACAAGAGACCCAGTACTTC.

This chain uses TRBV19 with TRBJ2-6; no clear D gene. The CDR3 has 14 amino acids. CDR1 is LNHDA and CDR2 is SQIVND in the germline V gene (reference sequence). Trimming cost V 5 bases and J 0 bases, with 5 bases left between them. This CDR3 is CASSAFSGANVLTF. CDR3 nucleotide sequence: TGTGCCAGTAGTGCATTCTCTGGGGCCAACGTCCTGACTTTC.

The rearrangement uses TRBV19 and TRBJ2-1; tentative D call: TRBD1 (6 bases). V lost 9 bases, J lost 7 bases, and 28 bases lay in between. Germline V gene sequence: CDR1 LNHDA, CDR2 SQIVND (reference sequence). The CDR3 sequence is 17 residues long. In nucleotides, the CDR3 is TGTGCCAGCTCCTTCGACGGACAGCCCTATAGGTCGAATGAGCAGTTCTTC. Translating gives CASSFDGQPYRSNEQFF.

The chain joins TRBV4-1 to TRBJ1-5; possible D gene TRBD1, 6 bases. CDR1 and CDR2 from the germline V gene are MGHRA and YSYEKL. The CDR3 has 14 amino acids. Trimming pared 2 bases from V and 5 bases from J, leaving 10 bases between. The CDR3 nucleotides are TGCGCCAGCAGCCAAACGACAGGTTATCAGCCCCAGCATTTT. It specifies CASSQTTGYQPQHF.

This clonotype turned up a few times. The chain is built from TRBV2 and TRBJ1-6; D possibly corresponds to TRBD1 (6 bases). The V end lost 5 bases, the J end lost 8 bases, and 16 bases lay between the germline ends. From germline, CDR1 is SNHLY and CDR2 FYNNEI. The length of the CDR3 is 15 residues. In nucleotides, the CDR3 is TGTGCCAGCAGTACCTCAAGGGGGAGCGATTCACCCCTCCACTTT. Amino acid sequence: CASSTSRGSDSPLHF.